These T cell receptor beta chains were read from a single sample in a study of T cell responses to AZD1222 COVID-19 vaccine. Assay: immunoSEQ multiplex PCR; the TCRdb copy retains only in-frame clones and omits some. The table has under 300,000 clones, more than 80% seen once. The source was peripheral blood, collected on day 0 of AZD1222 vaccination. The source is an adult in good health. CDR3s include the opening cysteine and the closing phenylalanine or tryptophan. The D gene is left open where the match is weak. For some rows the clone size is stated as once, few or many, or as a class when expanded; others skip it.

j_call | d_call | v_call | clone_size | cdr3_aa | cdr3_nt
TRBJ2-1 | TRBD2 | TRBV5-1 | NA | CASSISGGVIVEQFF | TGCGCCAGCAGCATTAGCGGGGGGGTTATAGTTGAGCAGTTCTTC
TRBJ1-6 | NA | TRBV19 | NA | CASSQPLDSLLHF | TGTGCCAGTAGCCAACCTCTAGACAGCCTCCTCCACTTT
TRBJ1-1 | NA | TRBV4-2 | NA | CASSHLTENTEAFF | TGTGCCAGCAGCCACTTGACAGAGAACACTGAAGCTTTCTTT
TRBJ2-1 | TRBD1 | TRBV24-1 | once | CATSPTRQGANEQFF | TGTGCCACCAGTCCCACCAGACAGGGGGCAAATGAGCAGTTCTTC
TRBJ1-5 | NA | TRBV28 | NA | CASSSGGGMFNQPQHF | TGTGCCAGCAGTTCCGGGGGGGGAATGTTCAATCAGCCCCAGCATTTT
TRBJ2-3 | TRBD2 | TRBV5-1 | NA | CASSHNGLGTDTQYF | TGCGCCAGCAGCCATAACGGACTAGGGACAGATACGCAGTATTTT
TRBJ2-3 | NA | TRBV2 | NA | CASRTGKDTDTQYF | TGTGCCAGCAGAACCGGGAAGGACACAGATACGCAGTATTTT
TRBJ1-1 | NA | TRBV5-1 | NA | CASRNRQPLSSNTEAFF | TGCGCCAGCAGAAACCGACAGCCCTTAAGTTCGAACACTGAAGCTTTCTTT
TRBJ1-2 | NA | TRBV19 | few | CASRSPAGYTF | TGTGCCAGTAGGTCTCCGGCTGGCTACACCTTC
TRBJ2-1 | TRBD2 | TRBV19 | once | CASSSGRAPYNEQFF | TGTGCCAGTAGTAGCGGGAGGGCCCCCTACAATGAGCAGTTCTTC
TRBJ2-7 | TRBD1 | TRBV15 | once | CATSRGGTGLTYEQYF | TGTGCCACCAGCAGAGGTGGGACAGGGCTCACCTACGAGCAGTACTTC
TRBJ2-1 | NA | TRBV7-9 | NA | CASNQGTPEQFF | TGTGCCAGCAACCAGGGGACCCCCGAGCAGTTCTTC
TRBJ1-1 | NA | TRBV6-5 | NA | CASSYLGAEAFF | TGTGCCAGCAGTTATCTGGGGGCTGAAGCTTTCTTT
TRBJ1-6 | TRBD1 | TRBV5-1 | NA | CASSAINRGFGSPLHF | TGCGCCAGCAGCGCCATAAACAGGGGTTTTGGTTCACCCCTCCACTTT
TRBJ2-3 | TRBD2 | TRBV14 | NA | CASSWTSGRTDTQYF | TGTGCCAGCAGCTGGACTAGCGGGCGCACAGATACGCAGTATTTT
TRBJ1-5 | NA | TRBV7-8 | NA | CASSPGSNQPQHF | TGTGCCAGCAGCCCCGGGAGCAATCAGCCCCAGCATTTT
TRBJ1-2 | TRBD1 | TRBV9 | NA | CASSADRTGEGYGYTF | TGTGCCAGCAGCGCCGATCGGACAGGGGAGGGGTATGGCTACACCTTC
TRBJ2-7 | TRBD1 | TRBV6-4 | NA | CASSPDRGYEQYF | TGTGCCAGCAGTCCCGACAGGGGCTACGAGCAGTACTTC
TRBJ1-5 | NA | TRBV7-8 | NA | CASSLGPASNQPQHF | TGTGCCAGCAGCTTAGGGCCGGCGAGCAATCAGCCCCAGCATTTT
TRBJ2-6 | NA | TRBV5-1 | NA | CASSQLTGPSGANVLTF | TGCGCCAGCAGCCAGTTGACAGGTCCCTCTGGGGCCAACGTCCTGACTTTC
TRBJ2-2 | NA | TRBV19 | NA | CASRENGPTGELFF | TGTGCCAGTAGGGAGAATGGGCCCACCGGGGAGCTGTTTTTT
TRBJ2-7 | NA | TRBV20-1 | NA | CSARKDGEQYF | TGCAGTGCTAGAAAGGATGGGGAGCAGTACTTC
TRBJ1-1 | NA | TRBV11-2 | NA | CASRFSTGNTEAFF | TGTGCCAGCAGATTTTCCACCGGGAACACTGAAGCTTTCTTT
TRBJ1-5 | NA | TRBV20-1 | NA | CSASAGRPQHF | TGCAGTGCTAGCGCGGGGCGGCCCCAGCATTTT
TRBJ2-5 | TRBD1 | TRBV7-9 | NA | CASTFLKDRGDQYF | TGTGCCAGCACCTTCCTAAAGGACAGGGGGGACCAGTACTTC
TRBJ2-1 | NA | TRBV7-9 | NA | CASSLASYNEQFF | TGTGCCAGCAGCTTAGCCAGCTACAATGAGCAGTTCTTC
TRBJ2-5 | NA | TRBV5-1 | NA | CASSPPRGVQETQYF | TGCGCCAGCAGCCCCCCCCGCGGCGTCCAAGAGACCCAGTACTTC
TRBJ1-3 | NA | TRBV5-1 | once | CASSLDGNSGNTIYF | TGCGCCAGCAGCTTGGACGGTAACTCTGGAAACACCATATATTTT
TRBJ2-4 | NA | TRBV5-1 | NA | CASSRDVKNIQYF | TGCGCCAGCAGCCGGGACGTCAAAAACATTCAGTACTTC
TRBJ1-1 | NA | TRBV6-6 | NA | CASSSTGMGMNTEAFF | TGTGCCAGCAGCAGTACAGGGATGGGGATGAACACTGAAGCTTTCTTT
TRBJ1-1 | NA | TRBV30 | once | CAWRAVPEAFF | TGTGCCTGGAGGGCTGTGCCTGAAGCTTTCTTT
TRBJ1-3 | NA | TRBV5-1 | once | CASSLSGPGGNTIYF | TGCGCCAGCAGCTTGTCCGGTCCTGGCGGAAACACCATATATTTT
TRBJ2-3 | NA | TRBV6-1 | NA | CASSERTDTDTQYF | TGTGCCAGCAGTGAAAGGACAGACACAGATACGCAGTATTTT
TRBJ1-5 | NA | TRBV2 | once | CASSDFRAQHF | TGTGCCAGCAGTGACTTCAGAGCTCAGCATTTT
TRBJ1-2 | TRBD1 | TRBV9 | NA | CASSRDGGQGKGYTF | TGTGCCAGCAGCCGAGATGGGGGACAGGGGAAGGGCTACACCTTC
TRBJ2-5 | NA | TRBV18 | NA | CASSPWKDYGETQYF | TGTGCCAGCTCACCATGGAAGGACTACGGTGAGACCCAGTACTTC
TRBJ1-1 | NA | TRBV28 | NA | CASTLRTEEAFF | TGTGCCAGCACCCTTAGGACAGAAGAAGCTTTCTTT
TRBJ2-1 | NA | TRBV11-2 | NA | CASSPHTGAFF | TGTGCCAGCAGCCCCCATACGGGAGCGTTCTTC
TRBJ2-1 | TRBD2 | TRBV20-1 | NA | CSASGAGGPDEQFF | TGCAGTGCTAGTGGGGCGGGAGGGCCAGATGAGCAGTTCTTC
TRBJ2-5 | NA | TRBV9 | NA | CASSGVGRQETQYF | TGTGCCAGCAGCGGCGTAGGGAGGCAAGAGACCCAGTACTTC
TRBJ2-3 | TRBD2 | TRBV19 | NA | CASSGRGDTQYF | TGTGCCAGTAGCGGGAGGGGAGATACGCAGTATTTT
TRBJ1-2 | NA | TRBV20-1 | few | CSASRDVGGYTF | TGCAGTGCTAGTCGGGACGTCGGTGGCTACACCTTC
TRBJ2-1 | NA | TRBV7-2 | NA | CASSTDLGARNEQFF | TGTGCCAGCAGCACGGATCTTGGAGCACGCAATGAGCAGTTCTTC
TRBJ1-2 | TRBD1 | TRBV6-5 | NA | CASRSIGQGSYGYTF | TGTGCCAGCAGATCTATCGGACAGGGGAGCTATGGCTACACCTTC
TRBJ2-3 | NA | TRBV5-1 | NA | CASSLGTRYTDTQYF | TGCGCCAGCAGCTTGGGTACCAGATACACAGATACGCAGTATTTT
TRBJ1-5 | NA | TRBV6-5 | NA | CASKSNQRAGQPQHF | TGTGCCAGCAAATCCAATCAGCGAGCTGGGCAGCCCCAGCATTTT
TRBJ1-2 | NA | TRBV3-1/TRBV3-2 | many | CASSHFEAGYYGYTF | TGTGCCAGCAGCCACTTCGAGGCGGGGTACTATGGCTACACCTTC